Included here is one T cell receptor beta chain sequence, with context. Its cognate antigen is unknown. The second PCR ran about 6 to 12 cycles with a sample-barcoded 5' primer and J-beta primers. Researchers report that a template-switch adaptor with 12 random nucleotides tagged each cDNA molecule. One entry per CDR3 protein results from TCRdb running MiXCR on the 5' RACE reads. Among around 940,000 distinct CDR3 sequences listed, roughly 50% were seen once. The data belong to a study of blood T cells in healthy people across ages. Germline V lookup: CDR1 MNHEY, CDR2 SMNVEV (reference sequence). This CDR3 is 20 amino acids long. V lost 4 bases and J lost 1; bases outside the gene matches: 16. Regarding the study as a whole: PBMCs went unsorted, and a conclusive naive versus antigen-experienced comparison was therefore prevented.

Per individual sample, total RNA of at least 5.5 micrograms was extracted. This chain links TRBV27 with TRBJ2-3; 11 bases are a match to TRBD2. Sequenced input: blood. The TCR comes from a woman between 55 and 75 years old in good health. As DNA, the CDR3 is TGTGCCAGCAGTTCCAACCTACTAGCGGGAGTGGCGGCGGGCACAGATACGCAGTATTTT. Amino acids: CASSSNLLAGVAAGTDTQYF.